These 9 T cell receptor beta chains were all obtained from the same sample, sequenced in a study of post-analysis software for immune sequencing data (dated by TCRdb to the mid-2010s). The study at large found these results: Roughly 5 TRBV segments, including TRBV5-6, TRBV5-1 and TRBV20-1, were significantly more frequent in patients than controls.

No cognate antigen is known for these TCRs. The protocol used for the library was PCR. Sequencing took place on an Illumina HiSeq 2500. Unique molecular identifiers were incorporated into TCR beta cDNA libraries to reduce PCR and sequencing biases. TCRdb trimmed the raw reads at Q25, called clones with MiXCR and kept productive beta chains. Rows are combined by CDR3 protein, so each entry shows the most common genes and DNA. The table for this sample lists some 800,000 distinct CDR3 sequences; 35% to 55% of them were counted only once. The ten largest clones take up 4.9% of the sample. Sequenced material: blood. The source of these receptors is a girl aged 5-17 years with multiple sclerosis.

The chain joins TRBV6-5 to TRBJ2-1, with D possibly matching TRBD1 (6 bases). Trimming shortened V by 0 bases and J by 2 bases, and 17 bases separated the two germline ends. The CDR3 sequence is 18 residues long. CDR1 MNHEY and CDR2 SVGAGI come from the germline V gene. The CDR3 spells CASSYSKGSGVPYNEQFF. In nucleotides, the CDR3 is TGTGCCAGCAGTTACTCGAAAGGTTCAGGGGTGCCCTACAATGAGCAGTTCTTC.

Written as DNA, the CDR3 is TGTGCCAGCAGTTTAAGGGCCAAGAACACTGAAGCTTTCTTT. Encoded protein: CASSLRAKNTEAFF. The rearrangement uses TRBV12-3 or TRBV12-4 and TRBJ1-1; unclear D gene. CDR3 length: 14 residues. V was cut by 2 bases and J by 1 base, with 8 bases left in between.

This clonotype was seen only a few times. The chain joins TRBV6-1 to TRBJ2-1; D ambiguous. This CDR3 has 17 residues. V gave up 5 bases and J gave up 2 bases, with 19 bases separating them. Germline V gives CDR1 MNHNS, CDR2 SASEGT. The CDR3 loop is CASSLDWGKGTYNEQFF. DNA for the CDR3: TGTGCCAGCAGTCTTGACTGGGGTAAGGGAACCTACAATGAGCAGTTCTTC.

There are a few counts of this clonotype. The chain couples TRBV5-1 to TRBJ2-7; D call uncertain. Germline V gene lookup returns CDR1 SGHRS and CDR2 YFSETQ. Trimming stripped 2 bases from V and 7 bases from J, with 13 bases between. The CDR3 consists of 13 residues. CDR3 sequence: CASSFQGSGEQYF. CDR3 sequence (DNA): TGCGCCAGCAGCTTTCAAGGGTCGGGTGAGCAGTACTTC.

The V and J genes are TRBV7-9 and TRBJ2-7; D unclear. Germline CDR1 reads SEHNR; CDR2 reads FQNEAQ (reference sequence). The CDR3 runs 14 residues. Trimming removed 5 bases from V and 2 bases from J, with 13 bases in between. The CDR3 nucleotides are TGTGCCAGCAGCCCCCCCGGATACACCTACGAGCAGTACTTC. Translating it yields CASSPPGYTYEQYF. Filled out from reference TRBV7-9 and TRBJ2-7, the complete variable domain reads DTGVSQNPRHKITKRGQNVTFRCDPISEHNRLYWYRQTLGQGPEFLTYFQNEAQLEKSRLLSDRFSAERPKGSFSTLEIQRTEQGDSAMYLCASSPPGYTYEQYFGPGTRLTVT.

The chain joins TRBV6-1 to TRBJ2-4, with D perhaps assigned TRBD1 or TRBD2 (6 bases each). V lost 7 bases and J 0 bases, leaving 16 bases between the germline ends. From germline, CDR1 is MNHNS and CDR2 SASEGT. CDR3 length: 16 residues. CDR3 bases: TGTGCCAGCAAGGGGGACTCATACTTAGCCAAAAACATTCAGTACTTC. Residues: CASKGDSYLAKNIQYF.

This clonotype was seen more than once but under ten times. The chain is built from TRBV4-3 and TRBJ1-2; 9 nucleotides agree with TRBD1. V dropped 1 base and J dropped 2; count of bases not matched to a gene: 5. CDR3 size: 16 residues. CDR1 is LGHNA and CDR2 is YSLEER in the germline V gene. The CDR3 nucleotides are TGCGCCAGCAGCCAAGTAATGGGACAGGGAAACTATGGCTACACCTTC. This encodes CASSQVMGQGNYGYTF.

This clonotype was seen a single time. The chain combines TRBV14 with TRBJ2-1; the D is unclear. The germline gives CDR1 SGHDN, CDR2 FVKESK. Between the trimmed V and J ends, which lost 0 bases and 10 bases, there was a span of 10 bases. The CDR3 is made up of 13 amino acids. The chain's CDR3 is CASSQDLGVEQFF. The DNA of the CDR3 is TGTGCCAGCAGCCAAGATTTGGGCGTGGAGCAGTTCTTC.

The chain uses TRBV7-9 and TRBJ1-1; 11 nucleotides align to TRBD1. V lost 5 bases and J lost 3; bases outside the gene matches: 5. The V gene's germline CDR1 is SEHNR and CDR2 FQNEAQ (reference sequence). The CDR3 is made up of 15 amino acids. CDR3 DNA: TGTGCCAGCAGCCCCCGGGGACAGGGGGACACTGAAGCTTTCTTT. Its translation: CASSPRGQGDTEAFF. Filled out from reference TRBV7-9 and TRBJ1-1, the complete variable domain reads DTGVSQNPRHKITKRGQNVTFRCDPISEHNRLYWYRQTLGQGPEFLTYFQNEAQLEKSRLLSDRFSAERPKGSFSTLEIQRTEQGDSAMYLCASSPRGQGDTEAFFGQGTRLTVV.